These 16 T cell receptor beta chains were all obtained from the same sample, sequenced in a study of T cells in pancreatic ductal adenocarcinoma. Selected pancreatic ductal adenocarcinoma patients had undergone surgery without neoadjuvant therapy. The table came from immunoSEQ multiplex PCR; TCRdb's copy has only in-frame clones and leaves some out. The sample lists roughly 16,000 clones; under 95% were seen once. Sequenced sample: PBMCs. These receptors came from a human donor with pancreatic ductal adenocarcinoma.

This clone occurred a few times. The chain recombines TRBV4-3 with TRBJ1-3; 8 bases match TRBD1. V was pared by 0 bases and J by 4 bases, with 8 bases of the junction left unmatched. The CDR3 is 17 residues long. CDR1 LGHNA and CDR2 YSLEER come from the germline V gene. CDR3 in amino acids: CASSQDLPGGAGNTIYF. The DNA for the CDR3 is TGCGCCAGCAGCCAAGATCTGCCAGGGGGCGCGGGAAACACCATATATTTT.

The chain links TRBV6-6 to TRBJ1-2; maybe TRBD1 (5 bases). Germline V gene lookup returns CDR1 MNHNY and CDR2 SVGAGI (reference sequence). V dropped 5 bases and J dropped 3 bases, with 19 bases sitting between them. The CDR3 length is 16 residues. The CDR3 DNA sequence: TGTGCCAGCAGTATACATCAAACCGGGACGGACTATGGCTACACCTTC. It is translated as CASSIHQTGTDYGYTF.

The CDR3 DNA sequence: TGTGCCAGCAGTTACTCGCGACAGGCCCGAAACACCATATATTTT. Its protein product is CASSYSRQARNTIYF. This chain joins TRBV6-5 and TRBJ1-3; D possibly corresponds to TRBD1 (6 bases). The ends were cut back, 0 bases at V and 5 bases at J, with 11 bases in the middle. Germline V gene data show CDR1 as MNHEY and CDR2 as SVGAGI. The CDR3 runs to 15 residues.

V usage is TRBV4-3 and J usage is TRBJ1-2, with 10 bases matching TRBD1. In germline, CDR1 is LGHNA, CDR2 YSLEER. The CDR3 is 14 residues long. Trimming cost V 0 bases and J 8 bases; bases outside gene matches: 3. This CDR3 is CASSQDQGQGGYTF. CDR3 DNA: TGCGCCAGCAGCCAAGATCAGGGACAGGGGGGCTACACCTTC.

This rearrangement joins TRBV5-4 to TRBJ2-5, with D tentatively TRBD1 or TRBD2 (5 bases each). Germline V gene sequence: CDR1 SGHNT, CDR2 YYREEE (reference sequence). The CDR3 runs to 17 residues. V was trimmed by 3 bases and J by 1 base, leaving 19 bases between them. CDR3 sequence reads: CASSSPSRGFGQETQYF. The CDR3 bases are TGTGCCAGCAGCTCCCCCTCGAGGGGATTCGGCCAAGAGACCCAGTACTTC.

The J gene is TRBJ1-2, the V gene TRBV9; 11 bases line up with TRBD1. The CDR3 spans 16 residues. V shed 0 bases, J shed 8 bases, and the junction held 9 bases outside the gene matches. Germline V CDR1 and CDR2: SGDLS, YYNGEE. CDR3 loop: CASSVDRTGGAGGYTF. The CDR3 coding sequence is TGTGCCAGCAGCGTAGACAGGACAGGGGGCGCGGGGGGCTACACCTTC.

The chain uses TRBV4-3 and TRBJ2-3; D unresolved. Germline V gene lookup returns CDR1 LGHNA and CDR2 YSLEER. The CDR3 consists of 15 residues. V was pared by 0 bases and J by 4 bases, with 11 bases between. In nucleotides, the CDR3 is TGCGCCAGCAGCCAAGAAGTGGGCCGCTCAGATACGCAGTATTTT. It codes for CASSQEVGRSDTQYF.

V is TRBV14 and J is TRBJ1-6; D is unclear. V was clipped by 0 bases and J by 9 bases, with 9 bases between them. This CDR3 has 14 residues. CDR1 is SGHDN and CDR2 is FVKESK in the germline V gene. The CDR3 DNA reads TGTGCCAGCAGCCAAGACCTCTGGGCTTCACCCCTCCACTTT. Residues: CASSQDLWASPLHF.

V gene TRBV9 combines with J gene TRBJ1-4; 7 bases line up with TRBD1. The CDR3 consists of 15 residues. Germline CDR1 and CDR2: SGDLS and YYNGEE. Trimming removed 0 bases from V and 6 bases from J; junction bases left unmatched: 5. The CDR3 DNA is TGTGCCAGCAGCGTAGCCCTGGGGACAGATGAAAAACTGTTTTTT. Translation gives CASSVALGTDEKLFF.

The chain employs TRBV19 and TRBJ1-2; TRBD1 is a possible D gene (5 bases). With 7 bases removed from V and 3 bases from J, the gap between germline ends came to 18 bases. Germline V CDR1 and CDR2: LNHDA, SQIVND (reference sequence). The CDR3 covers 15 residues. DNA for the CDR3: TGTGCCAGTAACCCGGGACGGACCTGGGACTATGGCTACACCTTC. Protein: CASNPGRTWDYGYTF.

V gene TRBV6-6 combines with J gene TRBJ1-3; the match to TRBD1 covers 12 bases. The germline V gene encodes CDR1 MNHNY and CDR2 SVGAGI (reference sequence). The CDR3 runs to 16 residues. V dropped 4 bases and J dropped 4; count of bases not matched to a gene: 5. The CDR3 sequence is CASSSGQGAPGNTIYF. In DNA, the CDR3 is TGTGCCAGCAGTTCGGGACAGGGGGCGCCCGGAAACACCATATATTTT.

CDR3 region: CASSLSRGASYEQYF. The CDR3 bases are TGTGCCAGCAGCCTTAGCAGGGGCGCCTCCTACGAGCAGTACTTC. The chain has TRBV7-8 and TRBJ2-7, with D perhaps matching TRBD1 (6 bases). The CDR3 sequence is 15 residues long. V was trimmed by 5 bases and J by 0 bases, leaving 14 bases between them. CDR1 and CDR2 (germline): SGHVS, FQNEAQ.

This clone was counted between two and nine times. The genes are TRBV27 and TRBJ2-7; weak D call: TRBD2 (7 bases). Trimming pared 3 bases from V and 3 bases from J, leaving 15 bases between. This CDR3 comprises 15 residues. CDR1 and CDR2 (germline): MNHEY, SMNVEV (reference sequence). As DNA, the CDR3 is TGTGCCAGCAGTTTGGGGGGGGGCGTAATCTACGAGCAGTACTTC. Translating gives CASSLGGGVIYEQYF.

V is TRBV7-2 and J is TRBJ2-5; perhaps TRBD2 as D (6 bases). This CDR3 region has 13 residues. The V gene lost 3 bases and the J gene lost 4 bases, with 9 bases spanning the gap. In germline, CDR1 is SGHTA, CDR2 FQGNSA. The CDR3 spells CASSFKGGETQYF. In DNA form, the CDR3 reads TGTGCCAGCAGCTTCAAGGGAGGAGAGACCCAGTACTTC.

The chain uses TRBV9 and TRBJ2-1, with 10 bases aligning to TRBD2. The germline V gene has CDR1 SGDLS and CDR2 YYNGEE. The trim removed 2 bases at V and 0 bases at J, leaving 17 bases unmatched. This CDR3 spans 21 amino acids. CDR3 protein: CASSVDSSGGPYFSSYNEQFF. The CDR3 DNA is TGTGCCAGCAGCGTGGATTCTAGCGGGGGCCCCTACTTTAGCTCCTACAATGAGCAGTTCTTC.

The rearrangement links TRBV6-4 to TRBJ2-3; 9 bases agree with TRBD1. From germline, CDR1 is MRHNA and CDR2 SNTAGT. J lost 1 base, V lost 6 bases, and 8 bases had no gene match. The CDR3 consists of 16 residues. CDR3 protein: CASSQDRGIGTDTQYF. As DNA, the CDR3 is TGTGCCAGCAGCCAGGACAGGGGAATAGGCACAGATACGCAGTATTTT.